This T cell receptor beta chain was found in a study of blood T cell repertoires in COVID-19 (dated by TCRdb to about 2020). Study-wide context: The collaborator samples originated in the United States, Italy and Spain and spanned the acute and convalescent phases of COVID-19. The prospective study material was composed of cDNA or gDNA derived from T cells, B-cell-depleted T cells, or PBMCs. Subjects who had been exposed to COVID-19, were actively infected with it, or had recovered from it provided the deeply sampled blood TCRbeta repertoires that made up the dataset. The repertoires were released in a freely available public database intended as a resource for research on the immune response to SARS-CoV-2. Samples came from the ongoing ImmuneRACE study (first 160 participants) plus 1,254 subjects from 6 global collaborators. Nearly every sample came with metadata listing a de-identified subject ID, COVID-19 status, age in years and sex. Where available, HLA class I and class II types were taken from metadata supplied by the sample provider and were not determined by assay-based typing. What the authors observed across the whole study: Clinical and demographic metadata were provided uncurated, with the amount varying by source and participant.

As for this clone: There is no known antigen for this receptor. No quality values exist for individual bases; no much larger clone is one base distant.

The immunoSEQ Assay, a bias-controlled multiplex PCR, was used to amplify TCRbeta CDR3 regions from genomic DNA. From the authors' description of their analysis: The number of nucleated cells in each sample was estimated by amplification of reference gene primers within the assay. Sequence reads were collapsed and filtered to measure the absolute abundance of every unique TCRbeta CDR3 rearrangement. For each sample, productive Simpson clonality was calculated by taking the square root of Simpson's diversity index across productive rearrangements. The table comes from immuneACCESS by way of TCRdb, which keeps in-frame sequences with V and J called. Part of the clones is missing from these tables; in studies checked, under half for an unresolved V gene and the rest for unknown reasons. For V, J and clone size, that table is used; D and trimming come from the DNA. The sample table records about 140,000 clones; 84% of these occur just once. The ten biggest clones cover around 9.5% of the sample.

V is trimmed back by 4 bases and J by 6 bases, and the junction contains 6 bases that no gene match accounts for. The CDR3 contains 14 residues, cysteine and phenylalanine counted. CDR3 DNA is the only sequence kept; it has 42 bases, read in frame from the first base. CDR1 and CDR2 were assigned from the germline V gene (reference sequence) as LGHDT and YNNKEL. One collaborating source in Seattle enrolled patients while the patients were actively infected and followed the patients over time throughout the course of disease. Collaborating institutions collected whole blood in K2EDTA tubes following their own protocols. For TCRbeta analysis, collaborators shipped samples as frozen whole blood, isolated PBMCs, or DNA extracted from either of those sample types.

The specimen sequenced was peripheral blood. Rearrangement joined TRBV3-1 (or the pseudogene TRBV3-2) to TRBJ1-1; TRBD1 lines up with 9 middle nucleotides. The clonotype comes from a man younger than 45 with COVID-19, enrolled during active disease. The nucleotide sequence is TGTGCCAGCAGCCCGTACAGGGGGCAGGCTGAAGCTTTCTTT. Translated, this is CASSPYRGQAEAFF.